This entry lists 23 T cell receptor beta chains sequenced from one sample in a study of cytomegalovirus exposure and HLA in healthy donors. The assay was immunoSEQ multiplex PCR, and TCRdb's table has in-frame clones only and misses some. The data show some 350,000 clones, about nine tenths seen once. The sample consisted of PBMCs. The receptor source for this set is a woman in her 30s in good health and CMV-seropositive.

Here the CDR3 reads CASSQVGGRVGNQPQHF. The CDR3 region has the DNA TGCGCCAGCAGCCAAGTTGGCGGCAGGGTGGGCAATCAGCCCCAGCATTTT. This chain links TRBV4-1 with TRBJ1-5, with a weak D call TRBD1 (5 bases). The CDR3 spans 17 residues. Per germline, CDR1 MGHRA and CDR2 YSYEKL. The germline V and J ends were trimmed by 1 base and 2 bases, with 15 bases remaining between them.

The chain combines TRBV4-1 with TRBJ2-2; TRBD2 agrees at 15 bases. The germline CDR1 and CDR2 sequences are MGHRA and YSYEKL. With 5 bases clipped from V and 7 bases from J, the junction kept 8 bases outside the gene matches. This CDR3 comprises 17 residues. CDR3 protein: CASSLRTSGGAGGELFF. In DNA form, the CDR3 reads TGCGCCAGCAGCTTACGGACTAGCGGGGGGGCCGGCGGGGAGCTGTTTTTT.

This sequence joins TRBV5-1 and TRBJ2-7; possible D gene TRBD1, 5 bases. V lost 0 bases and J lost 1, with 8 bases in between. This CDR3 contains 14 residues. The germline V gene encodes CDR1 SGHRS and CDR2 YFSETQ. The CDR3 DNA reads TGCGCCAGCAGCTTGGCCGACAGATCCTACGAGCAGTACTTC. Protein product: CASSLADRSYEQYF.

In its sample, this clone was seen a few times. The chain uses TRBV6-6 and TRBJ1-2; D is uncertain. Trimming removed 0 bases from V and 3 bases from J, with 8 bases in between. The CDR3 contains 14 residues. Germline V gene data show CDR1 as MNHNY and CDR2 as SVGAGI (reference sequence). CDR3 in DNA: TGTGCCAGCAGTTACTCGATTTTCGACTATGGCTACACCTTC. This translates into CASSYSIFDYGYTF.

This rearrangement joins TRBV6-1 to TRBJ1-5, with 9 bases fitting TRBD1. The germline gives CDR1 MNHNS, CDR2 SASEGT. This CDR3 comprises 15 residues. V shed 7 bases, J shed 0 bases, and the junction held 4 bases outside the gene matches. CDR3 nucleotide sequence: TGTGCCAGCACTTGGGACAGGGCTAGCAATCAGCCCCAGCATTTT. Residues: CASTWDRASNQPQHF.

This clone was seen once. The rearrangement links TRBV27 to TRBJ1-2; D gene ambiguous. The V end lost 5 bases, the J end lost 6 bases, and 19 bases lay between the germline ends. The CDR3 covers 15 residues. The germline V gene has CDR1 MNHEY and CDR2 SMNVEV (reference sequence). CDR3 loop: CASSLLPADGDGYTF. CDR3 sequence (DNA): TGTGCCAGCAGTCTACTCCCAGCGGATGGTGATGGCTACACCTTC.

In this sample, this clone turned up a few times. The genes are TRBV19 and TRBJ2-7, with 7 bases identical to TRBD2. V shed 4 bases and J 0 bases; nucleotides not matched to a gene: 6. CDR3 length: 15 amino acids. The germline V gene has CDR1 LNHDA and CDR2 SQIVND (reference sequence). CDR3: CASSNGLGSSYEQYF. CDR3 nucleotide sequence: TGTGCCAGTAGTAACGGACTAGGAAGCTCCTACGAGCAGTACTTC.

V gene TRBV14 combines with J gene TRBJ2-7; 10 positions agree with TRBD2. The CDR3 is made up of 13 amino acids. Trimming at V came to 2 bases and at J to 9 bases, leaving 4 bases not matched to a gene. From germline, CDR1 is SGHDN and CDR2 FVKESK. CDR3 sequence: CASSQLAGDRQYF. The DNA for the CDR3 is TGTGCCAGCAGCCAACTAGCGGGAGACCGGCAGTACTTC.

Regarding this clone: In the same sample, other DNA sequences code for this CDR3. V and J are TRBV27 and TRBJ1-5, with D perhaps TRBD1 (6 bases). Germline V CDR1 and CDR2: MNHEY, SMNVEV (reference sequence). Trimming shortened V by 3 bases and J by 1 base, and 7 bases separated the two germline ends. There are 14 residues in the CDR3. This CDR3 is CASSLTGSNQPQHF. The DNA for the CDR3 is TGTGCCAGCAGTTTGACAGGAAGCAATCAGCCCCAGCATTTT.

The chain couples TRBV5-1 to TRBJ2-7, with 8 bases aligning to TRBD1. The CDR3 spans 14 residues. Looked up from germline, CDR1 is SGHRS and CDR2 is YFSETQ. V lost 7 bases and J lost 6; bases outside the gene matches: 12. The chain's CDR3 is CASANRTGRSEQYF. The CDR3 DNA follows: TGCGCCAGCGCGAACCGGACAGGGCGAAGCGAGCAGTACTTC.

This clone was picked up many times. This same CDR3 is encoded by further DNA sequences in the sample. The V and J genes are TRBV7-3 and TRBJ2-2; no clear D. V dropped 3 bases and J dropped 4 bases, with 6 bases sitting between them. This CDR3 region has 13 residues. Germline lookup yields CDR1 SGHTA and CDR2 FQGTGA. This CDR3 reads CASSFSSTGELFF. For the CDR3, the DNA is TGTGCCAGCAGCTTTAGCTCCACCGGGGAGCTGTTTTTT.

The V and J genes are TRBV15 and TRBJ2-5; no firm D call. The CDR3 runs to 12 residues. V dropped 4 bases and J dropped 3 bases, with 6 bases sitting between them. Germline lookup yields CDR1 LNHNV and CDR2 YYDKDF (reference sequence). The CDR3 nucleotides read TGTGCCACCAGCATTGGCGAAGAGACCCAGTACTTC. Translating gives CATSIGEETQYF.

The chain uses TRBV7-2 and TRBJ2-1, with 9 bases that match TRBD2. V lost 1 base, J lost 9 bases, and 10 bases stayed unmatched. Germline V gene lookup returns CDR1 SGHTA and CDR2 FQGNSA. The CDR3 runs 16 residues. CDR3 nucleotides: TGTGCCAGCAGCTTAGATGGTGGTAGCGGGAGACCTGAGCAGTTCTTC. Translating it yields CASSLDGGSGRPEQFF. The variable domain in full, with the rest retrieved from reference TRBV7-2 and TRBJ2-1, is GAGVSQSPSNKVTEKGKDVELRCDPISGHTALYWYRQSLGQGLEFLIYFQGNSAPDKSGLPSDRFSAERTGGSVSTLTIQRTQQEDSAVYLCASSLDGGSGRPEQFFGPGTRLTVL.

The CDR3 is CASSYGLSYEQYF. DNA of the CDR3: TGTGCCAGCAGTTACGGACTCTCCTACGAGCAGTACTTC. This chain links TRBV6-6 with TRBJ2-7; tentative D call: TRBD2 (5 bases). CDR1 and CDR2 from the germline V gene are MNHNY and SVGAGI (reference sequence). The CDR3 runs 13 residues. V was cut by 2 bases and J by 0 bases, with 5 bases left in between.

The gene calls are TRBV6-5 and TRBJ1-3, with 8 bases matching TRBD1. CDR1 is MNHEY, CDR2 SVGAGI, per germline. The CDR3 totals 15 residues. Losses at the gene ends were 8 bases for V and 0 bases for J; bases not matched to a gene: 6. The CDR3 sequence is CASEGQVSSGNTIYF. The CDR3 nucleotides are TGTGCCAGCGAGGGACAGGTGAGCTCTGGAAACACCATATATTTT.

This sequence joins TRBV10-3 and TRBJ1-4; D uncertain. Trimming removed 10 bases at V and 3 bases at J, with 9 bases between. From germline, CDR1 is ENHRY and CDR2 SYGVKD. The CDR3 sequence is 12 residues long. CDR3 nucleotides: TGTGCCACTAGGGCCGCTAATGAAAAACTGTTTTTT. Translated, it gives CATRAANEKLFF.

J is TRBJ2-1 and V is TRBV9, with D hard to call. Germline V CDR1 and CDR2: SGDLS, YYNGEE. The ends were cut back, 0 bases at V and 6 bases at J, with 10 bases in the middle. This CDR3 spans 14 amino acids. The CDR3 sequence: CASSVVPESNEQFF. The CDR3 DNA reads TGTGCCAGCAGCGTAGTACCTGAGTCCAATGAGCAGTTCTTC. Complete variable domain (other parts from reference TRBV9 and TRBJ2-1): DSGVTQTPKHLITATGQRVTLRCSPRSGDLSVYWYQQSLDQGLQFLIQYYNGEERAKGNILERFSAQQFPDLHSELNLSSLELGDSALYFCASSVVPESNEQFFGPGTRLTVL.

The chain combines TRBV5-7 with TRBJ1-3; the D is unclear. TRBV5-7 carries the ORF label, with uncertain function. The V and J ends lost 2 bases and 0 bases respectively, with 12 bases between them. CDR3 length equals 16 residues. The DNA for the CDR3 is TGTGCCAGCAGCTTTGAGACGGTTGTCTCTGGAAACACCATATATTTT. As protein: CASSFETVVSGNTIYF.

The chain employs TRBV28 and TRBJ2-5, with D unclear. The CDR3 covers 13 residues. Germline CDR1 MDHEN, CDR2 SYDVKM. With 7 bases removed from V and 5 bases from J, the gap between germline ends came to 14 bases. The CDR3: CASTDLFVETQYF. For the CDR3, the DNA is TGTGCCAGCACCGACCTTTTTGTGGAGACCCAGTACTTC.

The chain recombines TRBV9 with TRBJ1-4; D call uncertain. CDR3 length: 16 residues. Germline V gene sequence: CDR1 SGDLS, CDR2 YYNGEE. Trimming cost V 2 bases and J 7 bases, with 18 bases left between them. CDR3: CASSVGSLTSGEKLFF. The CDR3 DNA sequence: TGTGCCAGCAGCGTTGGCAGTCTAACATCGGGTGAAAAACTGTTTTTT.

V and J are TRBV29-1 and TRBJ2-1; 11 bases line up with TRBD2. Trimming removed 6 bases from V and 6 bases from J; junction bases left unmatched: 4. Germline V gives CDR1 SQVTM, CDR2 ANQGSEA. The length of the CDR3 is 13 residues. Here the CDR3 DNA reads TGCAGCGTAGTAGCGGGGGGGCCCAATGAGCAGTTCTTC. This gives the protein CSVVAGGPNEQFF.

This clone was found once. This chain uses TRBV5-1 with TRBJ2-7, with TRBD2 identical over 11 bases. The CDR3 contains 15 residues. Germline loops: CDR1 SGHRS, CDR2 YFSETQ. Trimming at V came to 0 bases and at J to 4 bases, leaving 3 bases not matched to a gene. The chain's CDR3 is CASSLGLAGLYEQYF. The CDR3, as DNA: TGCGCCAGCAGCTTGGGACTAGCGGGACTATACGAGCAGTACTTC.

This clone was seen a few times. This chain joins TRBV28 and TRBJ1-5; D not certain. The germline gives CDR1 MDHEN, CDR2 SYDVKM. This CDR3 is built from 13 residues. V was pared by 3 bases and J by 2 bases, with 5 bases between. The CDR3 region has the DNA TGTGCCAGCAGTTTTCCCGGCAATCAGCCCCAGCATTTT. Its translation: CASSFPGNQPQHF.